Included here is one T cell receptor (beta chain) sequence, with context. Its cognate antigen is unknown. V was pared by 1 base and J by 4 bases, with 10 bases between. CDR1 is DFQATT, CDR2 SNEGSKA, per germline (reference sequence). This CDR3 spans 13 amino acids. MiXCR was run by TCRdb on the 5' RACE reads, yielding one entry per CDR3 protein. Here the sample spans approximately 110,000 distinct CDR3 sequences, more than 20% being singletons. The sample originates from a study of CD8 T cells in ankylosing spondylitis. Study findings and constraints: Some of the motif variants had earlier been found in reactive arthritis patients' fluid and blood. Disease-linked clones had a CD8+ phenotype and relatively low frequency in peripheral blood. There was reportedly significant enrichment of clones that were disease-linked in matched ankylosing spondylitis synovial fluid. In ankylosing spondylitis blood, a motif of about eight highly homologous TCR beta variants appeared characteristic.

V and J are TRBV20-1 and TRBJ1-2; possibly TRBD1 for D (5 bases). Source material: synovial fluid, either unsorted or a sorted T cell fraction (not recorded which). The TCR originated in a male donor with ankylosing spondylitis. The CDR3 loop reads CSARVGGGYGYTF. The CDR3 coding sequence is TGCAGTGCTAGAGTGGGGGGAGGCTATGGCTACACCTTC.